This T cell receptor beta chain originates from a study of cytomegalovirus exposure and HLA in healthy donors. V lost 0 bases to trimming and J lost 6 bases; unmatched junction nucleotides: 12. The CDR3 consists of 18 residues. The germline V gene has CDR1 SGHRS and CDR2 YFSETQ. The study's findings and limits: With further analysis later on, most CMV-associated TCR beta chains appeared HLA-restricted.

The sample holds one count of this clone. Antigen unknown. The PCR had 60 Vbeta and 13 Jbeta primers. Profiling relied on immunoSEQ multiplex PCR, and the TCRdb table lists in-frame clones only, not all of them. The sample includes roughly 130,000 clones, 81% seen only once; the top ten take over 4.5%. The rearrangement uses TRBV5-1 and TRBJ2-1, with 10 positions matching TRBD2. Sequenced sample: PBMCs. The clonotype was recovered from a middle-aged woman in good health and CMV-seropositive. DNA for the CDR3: TGCGCCAGCAGCTTGGCGGGGGGCGGAAGCGGGAGGGCCAATGAGCAGTTCTTC. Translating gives CASSLAGGGSGRANEQFF.